This paragraph covers one T cell receptor (beta chain) sequence. Germline trimming cut 6 bases from V and 0 bases from J; bases unmatched to any gene: 11. Germline V gene sequence: CDR1 MDHEN, CDR2 SYDVKM. The CDR3 has 18 amino acids. The data stem from a study of cytomegalovirus exposure and HLA in healthy donors. 13 Jbeta primers and 60 Vbeta primers were used for the PCR. Data came from immunoSEQ multiplex PCR; TCRdb stores just in-frame clones and leaves some out. The data hold approximately 140,000 clones, with roughly 80% observed a single time. Material for sequencing was PBMCs. The source is a man between 40 and 49 years old in good health and CMV-seropositive. V and J are TRBV28 and TRBJ1-4, with TRBD1 matching 9 bases. CDR3 protein: CASSVTGGPLTTNEKLFF. The DNA of the CDR3 is TGTGCCAGCAGCGTAACAGGGGGCCCCCTTACAACTAATGAAAAACTGTTTTTT.